The sequence of this TCR beta chain was determined in a study of CD8 T cells in Susac syndrome. Study-wide background: The Susac syndrome patients were therapy-naive, on corticosteroids, or on intravenous immunoglobulin alone at blood draw.

Negative isolation yielded CD4+ and CD8+ T cells, and FACS enriched TEMRA cells. Germline V gene sequence: CDR1 KGHSH, CDR2 LQKENI. The CDR3 totals 16 residues. Trimming removed 2 bases from V and 5 bases from J; junction bases left unmatched: 9. The RNA input was roughly 0.45 to 1 ug, and it was reverse transcribed with random hexamers. TCRdb passed the immunoSEQ multiplex PCR reads through MiXCR, listing each CDR3 protein once. The sample gives some 180,000 distinct CDR3 sequences, roughly 94% of which show up once; around 0.1% is in the top ten. Specimen: CD4+ T cells from PBMCs. The genes are TRBV18 and TRBJ2-7, with 10 bases lining up with TRBD2. This receptor was identified in a human donor with Susac syndrome. The CDR3 nucleotides are TGTGCCAGCTCACCATCTAGCGGGAGAGGATTGGACGAGCAGTACTTC. Its protein product is CASSPSSGRGLDEQYF.